These 8 T cell receptor beta chains came from one sample sequenced in a study of cytomegalovirus exposure and HLA in healthy donors. In the PCR, 60 Vbeta and 13 Jbeta primers were used. Assay used: immunoSEQ multiplex PCR; TCRdb lists only in-frame clones, some missing. Of about 190,000 clones in the sample, around 73% were seen once. The specimen was PBMCs. The receptors were sampled from a woman in her thirties in good health and CMV-seropositive.

The rearrangement links TRBV19 to TRBJ2-7, with 11 bases identical to TRBD1. The CDR3 is made up of 15 amino acids. Germline V lookup: CDR1 LNHDA, CDR2 SQIVND (reference sequence). V lost 5 bases to trimming and J lost 3 bases; unmatched junction nucleotides: 6. In nucleotides, the CDR3 is TGTGCCAGTAGTTTAACCGGGACAGGGGGCTACGAGCAGTACTTC. This codes for CASSLTGTGGYEQYF.

The V and J genes are TRBV7-2 and TRBJ2-7; 11 bases agree with TRBD2. There are 15 residues in the CDR3. Germline V lookup: CDR1 SGHTA, CDR2 FQGNSA. Trimming took 1 base from V and 6 from J; bases not matched to a gene: 5. The chain's CDR3 is CASSLGLAGGSEQYF. In DNA, the CDR3 is TGTGCCAGCAGCTTAGGGTTAGCGGGGGGGAGCGAGCAGTACTTC.

This rearrangement joins TRBV30 to TRBJ1-2; D unresolved. V dropped 0 bases and J dropped 8 bases, with 10 bases sitting between them. The CDR3 covers 12 residues. Germline V gives CDR1 GTSNPN, CDR2 SVGIG (reference sequence). CDR3 loop: CAWSVAGGGYTF. The CDR3 region has the DNA TGTGCCTGGAGTGTAGCGGGAGGCGGCTACACCTTC.

The chain recombines TRBV10-3 with TRBJ1-1, with TRBD1 identical over 7 bases. Germline loops: CDR1 ENHRY, CDR2 SYGVKD. The CDR3 sequence is 12 residues long. The V and J ends lost 8 bases and 11 bases, in that order; junction bases with no gene match: 11. The CDR3 nucleotides read TGTGCCATCCAAAATAGGGGGCAAATCGCTTTCTTT. This gives the protein CAIQNRGQIAFF.

The table lists this clone with a few counts. This chain joins TRBV4-1 and TRBJ1-2; unclear D gene. The V and J ends lost 0 bases and 4 bases respectively, with 12 bases between them. There are 15 residues in the CDR3. CDR1 is MGHRA, CDR2 YSYEKL, per germline. The CDR3 reads CASSQEVREFYGYTF. The CDR3 DNA follows: TGCGCCAGCAGCCAAGAGGTGAGGGAGTTCTATGGCTACACCTTC.

V usage is TRBV7-9 and J usage is TRBJ2-6, with D perhaps TRBD2 (6 bases). V gave up 3 bases and J gave up 4 bases, with 13 bases separating them. This CDR3 region has 16 residues. The germline CDR1 and CDR2 sequences are SEHNR and FQNEAQ (reference sequence). The CDR3 loop is CASSFSAGLGANVLTF. DNA for the CDR3: TGTGCCAGCAGCTTTAGCGCGGGGCTGGGGGCCAACGTCCTGACTTTC.

The rearrangement links TRBV30 to TRBJ2-6, with D perhaps matching TRBD2 (6 bases). Trimming removed 0 bases from V and 4 bases from J, with 13 bases in between. Germline V gene data show CDR1 as GTSNPN and CDR2 as SVGIG (reference sequence). The CDR3 loop spans 16 amino acids. The CDR3 DNA reads TGTGCCTGGAGTGTGAGGAGGGTAGCCGGGGCCAACGTCCTGACTTTC. Amino acids: CAWSVRRVAGANVLTF.

The J gene is TRBJ1-4, the V gene TRBV28; no clear D gene. Germline-derived CDR1 and CDR2 are MDHEN and SYDVKM. The CDR3 contains 11 residues. Trimming pared 5 bases from V and 5 bases from J, leaving 3 bases between. CDR3 loop: CASSPNEKLFF. CDR3 DNA: TGTGCCAGCAGTCCGAATGAAAAACTGTTTTTT.